The source of this TCR beta chain is a study of beta chain features in type 1 diabetes. Study-level background: Comparable age, gender and cell yields were observed in patients relative to healthy donors. The study, taken as a whole, reports: VDJ junctions from patients with type 1 diabetes contained fewer insertions and more deletions. Overrepresentation of cells with high TCR expression could result from cDNA sequencing. Across all four CD4+ subsets, people with type 1 diabetes showed modestly shorter TCRB CDR3s.

V lost 7 bases and J 3 bases, leaving 13 bases between the germline ends. This CDR3 comprises 14 residues. Germline assignment: CDR1 LGHNT and CDR2 FRNRAP. Comment on this clone: Its antigen is still unknown.

Populations isolated by sorting all had purity greater than 95%. Since all of the isolated RNA was reverse transcribed, expressed TCRB transcripts were what got sequenced. Only in-frame clones appear in the TCRdb table, and some are missing; sequencing was by immunoSEQ multiplex PCR. The sample carries 200,000 to 250,000 clones, approximately 15% recorded once. The clonotype was recovered from a man aged 30 to 39 with type 1 diabetes. Source material: naive CD4+ T cells from blood. The V and J genes are TRBV12-5 and TRBJ1-5; D remains ambiguous. The CDR3 nucleotides read TGTGCTAGTGCTGTCGACGGGGACAATCAGCCCCAGCATTTT. This gives the protein CASAVDGDNQPQHF.